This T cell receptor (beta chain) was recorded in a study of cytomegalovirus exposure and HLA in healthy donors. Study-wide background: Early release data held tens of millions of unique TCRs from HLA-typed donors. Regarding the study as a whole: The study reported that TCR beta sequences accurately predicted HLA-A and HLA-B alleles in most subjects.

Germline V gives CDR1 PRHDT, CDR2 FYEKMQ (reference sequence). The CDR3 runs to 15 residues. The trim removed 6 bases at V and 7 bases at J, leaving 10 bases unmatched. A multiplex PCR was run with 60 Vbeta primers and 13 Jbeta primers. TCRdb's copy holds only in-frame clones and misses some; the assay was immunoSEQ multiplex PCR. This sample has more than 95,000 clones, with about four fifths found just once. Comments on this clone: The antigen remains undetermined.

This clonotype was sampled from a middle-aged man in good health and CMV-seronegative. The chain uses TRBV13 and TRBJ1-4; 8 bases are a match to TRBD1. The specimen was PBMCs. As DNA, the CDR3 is TGTGCCAGCAGTTTCCAGGGGGCGGAGGGTGAAAAACTGTTTTTT. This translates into CASSFQGAEGEKLFF.